This T cell receptor (beta chain) was recorded in a study of OX40 agonist ivuxolimab in advanced cancers. Study at large: Ivuxolimab doses were 0.01, 0.1, 0.3, 1.5, 3 or 10 mg/kg every 2 weeks. Findings and limits, study-wide: Normalized expansion of T-cell clones was also low for some nonresponders.

Only in-frame clones appear in the TCRdb table, and some are missing; sequencing was by immunoSEQ multiplex PCR. Seen here are about 11,000 clones, 86% observed once, and the top ten hold under 30%. CDR1 and CDR2 (germline): SNHLY, FYNNEI. V shed 8 bases, J shed 3 bases, and the junction held 17 bases outside the gene matches. This CDR3 has 18 residues. Remarks on this clone: What it recognizes is unknown.

The specimen was CD4+ or CD8+ T cells sorted from blood, collected in a trial of the OX40 agonist ivuxolimab. The receptor was derived from an adult with an advanced solid tumor such as melanoma, head and neck, liver or kidney cancer. The gene calls are TRBV2 and TRBJ1-2; the match to TRBD1 covers 11 bases. The CDR3 region is CASLRGQGATWVYYGYTF. For the CDR3, the DNA is TGTGCCAGCCTAAGAGGACAGGGGGCGACCTGGGTTTACTATGGCTACACCTTC.